The clone carrying this TCR beta chain was found once. The antigen is not known. The entry originates in a study of T cell responses to AZD1222 COVID-19 vaccine. For the study at large: Investigators merged groups given second doses at roughly 4 or roughly 12 weeks.

General study results and limits: Increased Spike-specific TCR breadth and depth were observed after two AZD1222 doses.

Sequencing was performed with immunoSEQ multiplex PCR; in TCRdb, only in-frame clones are kept and a portion is missing. The sample has approximately 100,000 clones, around 90% seen once. CDR3 size: 15 residues. Germline CDR1 is SGHRS and CDR2 is YFSETQ. Trimming left V 1 base short and J 1 base short, with 11 bases between. The TCR sequence derives from an adult in good health. The sequencing used peripheral blood, collected on day 0 of AZD1222 vaccination. The chain combines TRBV5-1 with TRBJ2-5; possibly TRBD2 for D (5 bases). Here the CDR3 reads CASSLLTTTQETQYF. The CDR3 DNA sequence: TGCGCCAGCAGCTTGCTCACGACTACCCAAGAGACCCAGTACTTC.